This T cell receptor beta chain was recorded in a study of regulatory T cells in long-lasting Graves disease. Study-wide context: Less than 3 months of antithyroid drugs had been taken by newly diagnosed Graves' patients.

Assembly of TCR beta libraries relied on iRepertoire HTBI primers together with Arm-PCR of CDR3 regions. MiXCR, applied by TCRdb to the multiplex PCR reads, yields one record per CDR3 protein. The table includes under 250,000 distinct CDR3 sequences, around 20% detected once. Time point reported: newly diagnosed GD, antithyroid drugs for less than 3 months. PBMC RNA was the source of the TCR library. Those enrolled as patients came out of an endocrinology department in Xi'an, China. The peripheral blood volume drawn was roughly 8.7 milliliters, and it was collected into EDTA tubes. Germline V CDR1 and CDR2: LGHDT, YNNKEL (reference sequence). The CDR3 length is 15 residues. Trimming left V 0 bases short and J 1 base short, with 9 bases between.

The specimen was peripheral blood mononuclear cells (PBMCs), collected at new diagnosis, from a patient treated with antithyroid drugs. This receptor was obtained from a female donor with Graves disease. This rearrangement joins TRBV3-1 to TRBJ1-2; D gene uncertain. The CDR3 DNA reads as TGTGCCAGCAGCCAAGAGAGTCGGGGTAACTATGGCTACACCTTC. Amino acid sequence: CASSQESRGNYGYTF.